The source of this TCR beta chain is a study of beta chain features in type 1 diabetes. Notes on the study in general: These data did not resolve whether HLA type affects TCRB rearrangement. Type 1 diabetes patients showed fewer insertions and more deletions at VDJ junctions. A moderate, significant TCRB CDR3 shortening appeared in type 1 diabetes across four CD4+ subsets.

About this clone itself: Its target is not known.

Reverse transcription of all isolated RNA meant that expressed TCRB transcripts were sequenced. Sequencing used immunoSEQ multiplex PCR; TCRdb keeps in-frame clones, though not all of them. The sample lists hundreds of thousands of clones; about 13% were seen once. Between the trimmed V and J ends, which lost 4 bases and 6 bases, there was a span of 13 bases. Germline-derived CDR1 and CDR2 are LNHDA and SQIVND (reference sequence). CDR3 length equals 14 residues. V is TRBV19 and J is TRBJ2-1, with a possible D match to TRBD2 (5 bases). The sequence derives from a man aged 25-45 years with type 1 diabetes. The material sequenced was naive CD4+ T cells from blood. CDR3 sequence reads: CASSKSNRGNEQFF. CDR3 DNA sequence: TGTGCCAGTAGTAAGTCTAACCGGGGCAATGAGCAGTTCTTC.